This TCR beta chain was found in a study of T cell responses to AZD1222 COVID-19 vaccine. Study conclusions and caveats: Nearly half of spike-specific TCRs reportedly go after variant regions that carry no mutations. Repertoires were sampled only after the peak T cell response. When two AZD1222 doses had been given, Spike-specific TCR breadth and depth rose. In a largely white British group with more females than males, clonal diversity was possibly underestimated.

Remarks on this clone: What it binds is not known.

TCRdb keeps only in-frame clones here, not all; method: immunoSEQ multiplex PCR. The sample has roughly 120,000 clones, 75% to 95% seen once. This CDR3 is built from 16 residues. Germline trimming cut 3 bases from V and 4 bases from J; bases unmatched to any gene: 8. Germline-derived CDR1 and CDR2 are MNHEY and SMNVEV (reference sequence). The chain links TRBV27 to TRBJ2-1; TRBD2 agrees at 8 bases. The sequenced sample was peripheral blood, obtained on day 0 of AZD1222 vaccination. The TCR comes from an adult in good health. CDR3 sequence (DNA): TGTGCCAGCAGTTTTCGGCGGGAGGCCATATACAATGAGCAGTTCTTC. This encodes CASSFRREAIYNEQFF.